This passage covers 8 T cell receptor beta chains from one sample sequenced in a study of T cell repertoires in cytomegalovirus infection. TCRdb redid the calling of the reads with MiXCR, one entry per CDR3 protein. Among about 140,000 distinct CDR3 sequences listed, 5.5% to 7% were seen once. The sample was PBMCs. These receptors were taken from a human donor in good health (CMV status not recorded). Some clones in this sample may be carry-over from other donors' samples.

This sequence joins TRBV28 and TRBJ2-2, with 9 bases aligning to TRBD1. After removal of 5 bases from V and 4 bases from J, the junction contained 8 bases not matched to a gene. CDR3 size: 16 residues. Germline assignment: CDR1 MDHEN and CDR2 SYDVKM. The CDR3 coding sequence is TGTGCCAGCAGTATCGGGACAGGGTCAGGCACCGGGGAGCTGTTTTTT. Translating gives CASSIGTGSGTGELFF.

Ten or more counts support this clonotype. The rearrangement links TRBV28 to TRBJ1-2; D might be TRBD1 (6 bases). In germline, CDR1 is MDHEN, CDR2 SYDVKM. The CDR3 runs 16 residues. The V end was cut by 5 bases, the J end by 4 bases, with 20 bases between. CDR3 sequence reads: CASSPRDRPYLYGYTF. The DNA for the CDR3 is TGTGCCAGCAGTCCCCGAGACAGGCCTTACCTCTATGGCTACACCTTC.

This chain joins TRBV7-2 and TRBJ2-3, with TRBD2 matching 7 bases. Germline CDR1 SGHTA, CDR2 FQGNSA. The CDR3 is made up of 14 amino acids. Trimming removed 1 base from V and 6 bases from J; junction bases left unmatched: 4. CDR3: CASSLGGSRDTQYF. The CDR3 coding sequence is TGTGCCAGCAGCTTAGGCGGGAGTAGGGATACGCAGTATTTT.

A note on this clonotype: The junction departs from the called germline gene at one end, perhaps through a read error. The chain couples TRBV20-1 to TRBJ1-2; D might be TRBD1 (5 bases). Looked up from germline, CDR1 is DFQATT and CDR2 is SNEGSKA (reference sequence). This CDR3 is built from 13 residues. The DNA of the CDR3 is TGCAGTGCTACAGGGTCCTCTAACTATGGCTACATCTTC. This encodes CSATGSSNYGYIF.

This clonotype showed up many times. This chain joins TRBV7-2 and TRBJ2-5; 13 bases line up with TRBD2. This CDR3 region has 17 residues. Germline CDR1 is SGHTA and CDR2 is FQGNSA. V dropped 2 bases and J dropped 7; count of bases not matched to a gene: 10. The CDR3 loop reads CASSLPPWTSGGVTQYF. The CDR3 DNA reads TGTGCCAGCAGCTTACCCCCCTGGACTAGCGGGGGTGTGACCCAGTACTTC.

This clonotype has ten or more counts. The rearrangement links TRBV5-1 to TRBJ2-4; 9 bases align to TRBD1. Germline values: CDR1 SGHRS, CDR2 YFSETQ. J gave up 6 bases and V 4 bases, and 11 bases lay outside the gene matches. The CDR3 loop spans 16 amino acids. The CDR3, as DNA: TGCGCCAGCAGCCACGGACAGGGGACGTCCGGAAACATTCAGTACTTC. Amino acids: CASSHGQGTSGNIQYF.

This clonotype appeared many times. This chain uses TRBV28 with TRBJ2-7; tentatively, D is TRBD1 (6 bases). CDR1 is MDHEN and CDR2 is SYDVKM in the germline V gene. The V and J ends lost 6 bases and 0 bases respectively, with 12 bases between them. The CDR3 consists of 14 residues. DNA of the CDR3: TGTGCCAGCAGCCCCCGGGACAACTCCTACGAGCAGTACTTC. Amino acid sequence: CASSPRDNSYEQYF.

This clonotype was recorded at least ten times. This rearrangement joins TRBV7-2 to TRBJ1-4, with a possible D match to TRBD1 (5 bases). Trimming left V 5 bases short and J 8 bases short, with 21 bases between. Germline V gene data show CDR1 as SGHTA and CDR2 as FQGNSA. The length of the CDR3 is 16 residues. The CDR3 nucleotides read TGTGCCAGCAGCCCCCCGGGGACGCAAGTCTGGGAAAAACTGTTTTTT. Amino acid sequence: CASSPPGTQVWEKLFF.